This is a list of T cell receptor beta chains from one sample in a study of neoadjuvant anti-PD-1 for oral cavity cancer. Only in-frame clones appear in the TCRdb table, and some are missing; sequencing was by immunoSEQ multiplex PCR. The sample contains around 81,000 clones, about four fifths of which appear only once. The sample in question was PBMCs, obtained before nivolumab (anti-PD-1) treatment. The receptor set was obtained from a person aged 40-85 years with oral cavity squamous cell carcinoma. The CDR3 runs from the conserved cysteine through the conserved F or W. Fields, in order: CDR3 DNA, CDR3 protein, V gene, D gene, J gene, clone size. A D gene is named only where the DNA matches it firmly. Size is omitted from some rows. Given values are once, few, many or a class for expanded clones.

TGTGCCAGCAGGGAGGAGGGCGCGGGGGAGCAGTACTTC CASREEGAGEQYF TRBV5-4 . TRBJ2-7 .
TGTGCCAGCAGTTTACAACAGGGTCACTCTGGAAACACCATATATTTT CASSLQQGHSGNTIYF TRBV6-5 . TRBJ1-3 .
TGTGCCAGCAGTTTATTAGGGGATGAAGCTTTCTTT CASSLLGDEAFF TRBV27 . TRBJ1-1 medium-sized
TGTGCCAGCACAAAGACAGGCCTTAGCAATCAGCCCCAGCATTTT CASTKTGLSNQPQHF TRBV6-6 . TRBJ1-5 once
TGTGCCAGCAGCTCTAGCAGGCTTACCCAATCTTTT CASSSSRLTQSF TRBV7-2 . TRBJ2-3 .
TGTGCCAGCAGCTTAGGGGGACGGGCCTACAATGAGCAGTTCTTC CASSLGGRAYNEQFF TRBV11-3 . TRBJ2-1 few
TGTGCCAGCAGCTTAGTGGCTAGCAATGAGCAGTTCTTC CASSLVASNEQFF TRBV11-3 . TRBJ2-1 .
TGTGCCAGCAGCCCCTCCGGGTCACAAGAGACCCAGTACTTC CASSPSGSQETQYF TRBV9 . TRBJ2-5 .
TGTGCCAGCAGCCTCGGGACTAGCGGGTCCTTCTCCTACGAGCAGTACTTC CASSLGTSGSFSYEQYF TRBV5-4 TRBD2 TRBJ2-7 few
TGTGCCAGCAGCCTAGAGACAGTACCGCCCACTGAAGCTTTCTTT CASSLETVPPTEAFF TRBV6-1 . TRBJ1-1 .
TGTGCCAGTAGCATACAGGGAGGAGGGTATGGCTACACCTTC CASSIQGGGYGYTF TRBV19 . TRBJ1-2 .
TGTGCCAGCAGCATAGCGGGAGTATGGACCGGGGAGCTGTTTTTT CASSIAGVWTGELFF TRBV6-5 TRBD2 TRBJ2-2 .
TGTGCCTGGAGGCGTATGGGACTAGCGCAGGACGGGGAGACCCAGTACTTC CAWRRMGLAQDGETQYF TRBV30 TRBD2 TRBJ2-5 .
TGCAGCGTTGTGAGAGGAGAGCAGTACTTC CSVVRGEQYF TRBV29-1 . TRBJ2-7 .
TGTGCCAGCAGTGATAGGGACTCGAAACGGGGTGAGCAGTTCTTC CASSDRDSKRGEQFF TRBV2 . TRBJ2-1 few
TGTGCCAGCAGCGTAAATCCGGGGGCCGAGCAGTACTTC CASSVNPGAEQYF TRBV9 . TRBJ2-7 .
TGCGCCAGCAGCCAAGTAGACAGGGACTATGGCTACACCTTC CASSQVDRDYGYTF TRBV4-1 TRBD1 TRBJ1-2 .
TGCGCCAGCAGCTTGGGACAGACCAACACCGGGGAGCTGTTTTTT CASSLGQTNTGELFF TRBV5-1 . TRBJ2-2 .
TGTGCCAGCACCCGGGACAGCTCCTACAATGAGCAGTTCTTC CASTRDSSYNEQFF TRBV25-1 TRBD1 TRBJ2-1 .
TGCGCCAGCAGCCTCCGGGCGAACACTGAAGCTTTCTTT CASSLRANTEAFF TRBV5-1 . TRBJ1-1 .
TGTGCCAGTAGTACTTACACCCAGCAGTTCTTC CASSTYTQQFF TRBV19 . TRBJ2-1 .
TGCGCCAGCAGCTTTTCTAGCACAGATACGCAGTATTTT CASSFSSTDTQYF TRBV5-1 . TRBJ2-3 few
TGTGCCAGCAGCCCCCACCAGGGGATGATTGCAGATACGCAGTATTTT CASSPHQGMIADTQYF TRBV9 . TRBJ2-3 .
TGTGCCACCAGCAGAGATACAGGGACCCGGGGCTACACCTTC CATSRDTGTRGYTF TRBV15 . TRBJ1-2 .
TGTGCCAGCAGCTCACAGGGGGCATGGGGCTACACCTTC CASSSQGAWGYTF TRBV11-2 TRBD1 TRBJ1-2 .
TGTGCCAGCAGTCCAGGGGTAATGGGGAGGACCGGGGAGCTGTTTTTT CASSPGVMGRTGELFF TRBV2 . TRBJ2-2 .
TGTGCCAGCAGAGCCGTCAGGGGCACTGAAGCTTTCTTT CASRAVRGTEAFF TRBV28 . TRBJ1-1 .
TGTGCCTGGGGACGGGGCCTCCTGGAGCAGTACTTC CAWGRGLLEQYF TRBV30 . TRBJ2-7 .
TGTGCCAGCAGGGACCCGGGACAGACCCAGTACTTC CASRDPGQTQYF TRBV27 . TRBJ2-5 .
TGCGCCAGCGAGCCTTCTAGTAGGACAGGGAAGTTCTTC CASEPSSRTGKFF TRBV10-1 TRBD1 TRBJ2-1 .
TGTGCCAGCAGCCCCGACAGATTTGAAGAGTACTTC CASSPDRFEEYF TRBV6-5 . TRBJ2-7 .
TGTGCCAGTGGCCGGGACATCTATATGGCTGAAGCTTTCTTT CASGRDIYMAEAFF TRBV19 . TRBJ1-1 .
TGTGCCAGCAGGCCCGGGACAGGGGGATCCGGGGAGCTGTTTTTT CASRPGTGGSGELFF TRBV11-1 TRBD1 TRBJ2-2 .
TGTGCCAGCAGCTTAAAGGACAACTCCTACGAGCAGTACTTC CASSLKDNSYEQYF TRBV7-2 . TRBJ2-7 .
TGCGCCAGCAGCCAAGGGCCCCCGCCGGGGACTGAAGCTTTCTTT CASSQGPPPGTEAFF TRBV4-1 . TRBJ1-1 .
TGTGCCTGGGAAGATGGTACTAGCAATCAGCCCCAGCATTTT CAWEDGTSNQPQHF TRBV30 . TRBJ1-5 few
TGTGCCAGCATCCGAGGGGGCGAAAACATTCAGTACTTC CASIRGGENIQYF TRBV6-1 TRBD1 TRBJ2-4 .
TGTGCCAGCAGCTTAGGAACCCTCCAGCGGGGCCCCTACGAGCAGTACTTC CASSLGTLQRGPYEQYF TRBV7-2 TRBD2 TRBJ2-7 .
TGTGCCAGCAGCACGACAGGGGAAGGAACTAATGAAAAACTGTTTTTT CASSTTGEGTNEKLFF TRBV6-6 TRBD1 TRBJ1-4 .
TGTGCCAGCAGTGGGGCCCCCTCTGGAAACACCATATATTTT CASSGAPSGNTIYF TRBV25-1 . TRBJ1-3 .
TGTGCCAGCAGCTTCTCTCAGGGGGCAGTCGGCGAGCAGTACTTC CASSFSQGAVGEQYF TRBV5-5 TRBD1 TRBJ2-7 few
TGTGCCAGCAGCTTGGGACAGGTAGGAGAGACCCAGTACTTC CASSLGQVGETQYF TRBV11-2 TRBD1 TRBJ2-5 .
TGTGCCAGCAGCTTAACGAGTGGGTTTGGGCCTGGGGCCAACGTCCTGACTTTC CASSLTSGFGPGANVLTF TRBV7-8 . TRBJ2-6 .
TGTGCCAGCATGTTCCGCGGAGAGACCCAGTACTTC CASMFRGETQYF TRBV6-5 . TRBJ2-5 .
TGTGCCAGCAGCTTAGCTATTTATGAGCAGTTCTTC CASSLAIYEQFF TRBV7-8 . TRBJ2-1 .
TGTGCCAGCAGCTTAGGCGACGTCTACGAGCAGTACTTC CASSLGDVYEQYF TRBV11-2 . TRBJ2-7 .
TGTGCCAGCAGTGGGGACAGGTCCGGCGAGCAGTACTTC CASSGDRSGEQYF TRBV2 TRBD1 TRBJ2-7 few
TGCAGCGTGGGTGTGGGACCCGGGGACGAGCAGTACTTC CSVGVGPGDEQYF TRBV29-1 . TRBJ2-7 once
TGCGCCAGCCTACCCGACAGGAACACAGATACGCAGTATTTT CASLPDRNTDTQYF TRBV5-1 . TRBJ2-3 .
TGTGCCAGCAGTTACGGGAGGGGTGGGGTTACCACTGAAGCTTTCTTT CASSYGRGGVTTEAFF TRBV6-6 . TRBJ1-1 .
TGTGCCTGGAGTACCGGGACAGGGGATGGAAACACCATATATTTT CAWSTGTGDGNTIYF TRBV30 TRBD1 TRBJ1-3 .
TGTGCCATTGGACTAGCGGGAGGTAGGGGAGGGGCTTACAATGAGCAGTTCTTC CAIGLAGGRGGAYNEQFF TRBV10-3 TRBD2 TRBJ2-1 .
TGTGCCAGCAGCCCCAGACTAGCGGGAGGGGGCGAGCAGTACTTC CASSPRLAGGGEQYF TRBV11-1 TRBD2 TRBJ2-7 few
TGCAGCGGAGTCGGACAGGGGGGCTACAATGAGCAGTTCTTC CSGVGQGGYNEQFF TRBV29-1 TRBD1 TRBJ2-1 .
TGTGCCAGCAGCTTCACTAGCGGGGCAGATACGCAGTATTTT CASSFTSGADTQYF TRBV6-6 TRBD2 TRBJ2-3 .